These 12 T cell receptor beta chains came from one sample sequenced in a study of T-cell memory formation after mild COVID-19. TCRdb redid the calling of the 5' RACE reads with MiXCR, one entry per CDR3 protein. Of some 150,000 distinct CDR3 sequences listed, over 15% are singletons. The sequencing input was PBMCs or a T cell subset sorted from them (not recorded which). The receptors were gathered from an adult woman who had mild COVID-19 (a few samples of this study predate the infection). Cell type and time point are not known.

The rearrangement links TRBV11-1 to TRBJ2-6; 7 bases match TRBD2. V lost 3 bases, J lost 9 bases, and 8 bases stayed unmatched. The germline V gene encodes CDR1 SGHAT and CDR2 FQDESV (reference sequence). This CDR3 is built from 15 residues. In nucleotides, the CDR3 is TGTGCCAGCAGCTTGGAATGGGGGGGTGGCAACGTCCTGACTTTC. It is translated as CASSLEWGGGNVLTF.

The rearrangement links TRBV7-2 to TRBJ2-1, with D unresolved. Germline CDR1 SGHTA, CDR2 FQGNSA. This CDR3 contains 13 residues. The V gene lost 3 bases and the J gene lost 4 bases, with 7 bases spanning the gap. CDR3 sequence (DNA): TGTGCCAGCAGCTTGGACGAGTACAATGAGCAGTTCTTC. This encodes CASSLDEYNEQFF.

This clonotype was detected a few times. This CDR3 reads CASRRTGGLSGANVLTF. The CDR3 coding sequence is TGTGCCAGCAGACGTACAGGGGGCCTCTCTGGGGCCAACGTCCTGACTTTC. This chain links TRBV6-5 with TRBJ2-6, with 9 bases fitting TRBD1. This CDR3 spans 17 amino acids. V trimming: 6 bases; J trimming: 0 bases; junction bases outside the gene matches: 6. Germline values: CDR1 MNHEY, CDR2 SVGAGI.

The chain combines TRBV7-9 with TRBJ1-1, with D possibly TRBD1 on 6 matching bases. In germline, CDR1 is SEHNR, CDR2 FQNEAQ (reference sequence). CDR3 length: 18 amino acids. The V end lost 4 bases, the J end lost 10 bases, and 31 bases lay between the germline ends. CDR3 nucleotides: TGTGCCAGCAGCTCGACCAAGGACCTAGTCCGTCCAGGGGAGGGAGCTTTCTTT. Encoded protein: CASSSTKDLVRPGEGAFF.

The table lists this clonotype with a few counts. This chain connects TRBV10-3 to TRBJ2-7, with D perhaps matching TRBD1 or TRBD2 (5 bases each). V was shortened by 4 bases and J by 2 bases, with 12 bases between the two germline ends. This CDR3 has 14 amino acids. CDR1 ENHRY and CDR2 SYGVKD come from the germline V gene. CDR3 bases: TGTGCCATCAGTGCCGGGACGGTGACCTACGAGCAGTACTTC. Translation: CAISAGTVTYEQYF.

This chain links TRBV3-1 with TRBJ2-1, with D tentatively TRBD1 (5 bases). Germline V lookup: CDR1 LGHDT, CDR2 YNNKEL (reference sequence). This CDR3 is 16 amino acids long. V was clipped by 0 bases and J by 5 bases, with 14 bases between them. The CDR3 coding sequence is TGTGCCAGCAGCCAAGATAAGGGGATTCCGAACAATGAGCAGTTCTTC. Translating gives CASSQDKGIPNNEQFF.

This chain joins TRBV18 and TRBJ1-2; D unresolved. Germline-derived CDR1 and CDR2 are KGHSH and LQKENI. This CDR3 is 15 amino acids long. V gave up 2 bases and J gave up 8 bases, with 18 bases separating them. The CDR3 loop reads CASSPVSDARPGYTF. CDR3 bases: TGTGCCAGCTCACCAGTCAGCGATGCTCGGCCGGGCTACACCTTC.

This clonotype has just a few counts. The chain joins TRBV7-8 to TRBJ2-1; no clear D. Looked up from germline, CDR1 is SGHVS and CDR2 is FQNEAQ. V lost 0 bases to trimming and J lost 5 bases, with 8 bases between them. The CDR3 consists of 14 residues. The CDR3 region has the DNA TGTGCCAGCAGCTTAGCTCCCCCCAACAATGAGCAGTTCTTC. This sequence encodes CASSLAPPNNEQFF.

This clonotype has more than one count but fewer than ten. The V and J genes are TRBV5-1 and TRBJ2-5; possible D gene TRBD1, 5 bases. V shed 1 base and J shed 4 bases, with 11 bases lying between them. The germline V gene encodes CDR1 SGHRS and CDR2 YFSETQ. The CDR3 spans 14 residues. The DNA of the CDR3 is TGCGCCAGCAGCTTGAGCCCAGGGTTAGAGACCCAGTACTTC. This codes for CASSLSPGLETQYF.

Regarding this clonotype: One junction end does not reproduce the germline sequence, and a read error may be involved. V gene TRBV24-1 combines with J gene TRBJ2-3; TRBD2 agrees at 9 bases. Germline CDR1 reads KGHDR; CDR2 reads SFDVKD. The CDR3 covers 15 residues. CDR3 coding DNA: TGTGCCACCAGTGATTCGGGGACTAGCAGAGATACGCAGTATTTT. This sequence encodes CATSDSGTSRDTQYF.

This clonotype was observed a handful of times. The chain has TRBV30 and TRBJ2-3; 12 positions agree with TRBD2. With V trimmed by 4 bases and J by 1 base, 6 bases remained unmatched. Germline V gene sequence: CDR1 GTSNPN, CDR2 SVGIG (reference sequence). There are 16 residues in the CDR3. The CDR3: CAWIASGRARTDTQYF. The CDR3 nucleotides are TGTGCCTGGATCGCTAGCGGGAGGGCCCGCACAGATACGCAGTATTTT. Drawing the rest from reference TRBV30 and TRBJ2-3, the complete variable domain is SQTIHQWPATLVQPVGSPLSLECTVEGTSNPNLYWYRQAAGRGLQLLFYSVGIGQISSEVPQNLSASRPQDRQFILSSKKLLLSDSGFYLCAWIASGRARTDTQYFGPGTRLTVL.

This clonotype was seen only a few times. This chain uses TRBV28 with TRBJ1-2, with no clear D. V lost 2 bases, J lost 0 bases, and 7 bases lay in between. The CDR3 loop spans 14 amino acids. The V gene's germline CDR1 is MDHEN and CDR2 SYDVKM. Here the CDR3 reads CASSLISANYGYTF. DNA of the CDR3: TGTGCCAGCAGTTTAATATCAGCTAACTATGGCTACACCTTC.